A selection of T cell receptor beta chains follows, all from one sample in a study of shared clonotypes between healthy human individuals. TCRdb's table, derived via immunoSEQ multiplex PCR, lists solely in-frame clones and lacks some. The repertoire includes under 650,000 clones, almost 97% of them detected once, and about 0.057% sits in the top ten. Sequenced sample: naive CD4+ T cells sorted from blood. Receptors originate from a woman in her twenties or thirties in good health. CDR3s include the opening cysteine and the closing phenylalanine or tryptophan. The D gene is left open where the match is weak. For some rows the clone size is stated as once, few or many, or as a class when expanded; others skip it.

D gene	V gene	clone size	J gene	CDR3 length	CDR3 protein	CDR3 DNA
TRBD1	TRBV28	once	TRBJ1-5	19	CASSLAGTGTSLSNQPQHF	TGTGCCAGCAGTTTAGCCGGGACAGGGACGTCGTTGAGCAATCAGCCCCAGCATTTT
TRBD2	TRBV27	once	TRBJ2-4	18	CASSTGTSGKPAKNIQYF	TGTGCCAGCAGTACGGGGACTAGCGGGAAACCAGCCAAAAACATTCAGTACTTC
-	TRBV5-6	-	TRBJ2-5	14	CASSRDPKGREQYF	TGTGCCAGCAGCCGGGACCCGAAGGGGAGAGAGCAGTACTTC
TRBD1	TRBV7-6	-	TRBJ2-3	16	CASSLGTGGKTDTQYF	TGTGCCAGCAGCTTGGGGACAGGGGGCAAGACAGATACGCAGTATTTT
TRBD2	TRBV19	-	TRBJ2-7	16	CASSKTTSGSAYEQYF	TGTGCCAGTAGTAAAACCACTAGCGGGAGTGCCTACGAGCAGTACTTC
-	TRBV28	once	TRBJ2-7	17	CASRSTGAGDKIYEQYF	TGTGCCAGCAGGTCTACAGGGGCGGGAGACAAGATCTACGAGCAGTACTTC
-	TRBV15	-	TRBJ2-7	15	CATSPTGTLSYEQYF	TGTGCCACCAGCCCGACCGGGACACTCTCGTACGAGCAGTACTTC
-	TRBV5-1	-	TRBJ2-7	14	CASSLGAAPYEQYF	TGCGCCAGCAGCTTAGGAGCGGCGCCCTACGAGCAGTACTTC
TRBD2	TRBV19	-	TRBJ2-2	16	CASTERRLAGAGELFF	TGTGCCAGTACCGAGAGGCGGCTAGCGGGAGCCGGGGAGCTGTTTTTT
-	TRBV6-1	-	TRBJ1-5	15	CASSEGPGANQPQHF	TGTGCCAGCAGTGAAGGGCCAGGAGCAAATCAGCCCCAGCATTTT